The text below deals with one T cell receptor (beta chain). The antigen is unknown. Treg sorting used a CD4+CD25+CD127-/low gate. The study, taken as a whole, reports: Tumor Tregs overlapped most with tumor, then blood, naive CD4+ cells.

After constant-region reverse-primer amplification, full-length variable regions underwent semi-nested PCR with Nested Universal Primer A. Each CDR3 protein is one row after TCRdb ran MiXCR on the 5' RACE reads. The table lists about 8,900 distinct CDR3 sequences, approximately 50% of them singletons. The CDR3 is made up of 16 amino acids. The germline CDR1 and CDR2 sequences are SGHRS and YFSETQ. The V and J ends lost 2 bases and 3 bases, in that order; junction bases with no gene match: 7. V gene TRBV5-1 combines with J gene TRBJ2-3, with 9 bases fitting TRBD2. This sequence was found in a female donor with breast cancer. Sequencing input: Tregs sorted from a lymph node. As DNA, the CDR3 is TGCGCCAGCAGCTTATTAGCGGGAGTTGGTACAGATACGCAGTATTTT. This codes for CASSLLAGVGTDTQYF.